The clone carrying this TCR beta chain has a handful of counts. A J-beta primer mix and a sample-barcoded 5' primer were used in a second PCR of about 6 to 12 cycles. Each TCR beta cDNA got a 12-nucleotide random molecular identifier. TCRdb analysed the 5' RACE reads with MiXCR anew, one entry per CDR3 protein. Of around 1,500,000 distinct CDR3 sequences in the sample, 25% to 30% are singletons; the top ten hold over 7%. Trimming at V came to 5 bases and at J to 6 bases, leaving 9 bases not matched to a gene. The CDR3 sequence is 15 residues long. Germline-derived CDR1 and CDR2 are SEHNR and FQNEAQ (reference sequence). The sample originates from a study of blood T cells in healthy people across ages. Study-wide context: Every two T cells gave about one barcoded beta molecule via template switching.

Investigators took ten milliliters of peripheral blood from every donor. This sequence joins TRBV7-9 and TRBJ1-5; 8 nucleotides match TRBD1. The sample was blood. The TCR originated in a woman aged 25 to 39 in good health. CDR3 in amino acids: CASSDTGGRLQPQHF. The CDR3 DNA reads TGTGCCAGCAGCGATACAGGGGGTCGGCTTCAGCCCCAGCATTTT.